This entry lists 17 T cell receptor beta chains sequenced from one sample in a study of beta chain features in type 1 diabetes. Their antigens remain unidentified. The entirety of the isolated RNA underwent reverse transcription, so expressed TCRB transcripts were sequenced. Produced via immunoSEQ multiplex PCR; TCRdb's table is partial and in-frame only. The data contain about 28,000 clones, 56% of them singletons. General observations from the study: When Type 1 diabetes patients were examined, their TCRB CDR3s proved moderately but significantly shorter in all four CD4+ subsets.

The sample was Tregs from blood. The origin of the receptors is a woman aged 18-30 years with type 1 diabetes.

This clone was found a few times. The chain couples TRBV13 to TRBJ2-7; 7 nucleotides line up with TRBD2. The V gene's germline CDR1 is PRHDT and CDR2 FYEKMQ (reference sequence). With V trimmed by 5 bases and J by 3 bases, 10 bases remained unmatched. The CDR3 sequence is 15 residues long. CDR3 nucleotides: TGTGCCAGCAGCCCTACCTCTAGCGGTAACTACGAGCAGTACGTC. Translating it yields CASSPTSSGNYEQYV.

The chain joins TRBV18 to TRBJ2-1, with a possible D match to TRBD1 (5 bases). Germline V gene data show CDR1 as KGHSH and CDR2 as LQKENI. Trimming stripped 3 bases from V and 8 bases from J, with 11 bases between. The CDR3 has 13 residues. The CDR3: CASSPGWGDEQFF. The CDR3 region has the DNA TGTGCCAGCTCACCGGGGTGGGGCGATGAGCAGTTCTTC.

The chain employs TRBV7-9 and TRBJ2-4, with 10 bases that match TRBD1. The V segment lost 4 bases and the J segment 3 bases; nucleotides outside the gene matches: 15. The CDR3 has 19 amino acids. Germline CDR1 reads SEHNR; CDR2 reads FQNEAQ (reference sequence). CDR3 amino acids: CASSSGQGGGTLYKNIQYF. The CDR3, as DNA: TGTGCCAGCAGCTCCGGACAGGGGGGCGGGACCCTTTACAAAAACATTCAGTACTTC.

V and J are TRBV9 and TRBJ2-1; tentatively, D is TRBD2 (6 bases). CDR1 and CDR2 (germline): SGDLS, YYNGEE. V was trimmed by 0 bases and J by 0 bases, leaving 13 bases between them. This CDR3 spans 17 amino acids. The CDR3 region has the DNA TGTGCCAGCAGCGTAGGAGGAGGGTTGAGCTCCTACAATGAGCAGTTCTTC. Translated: CASSVGGGLSSYNEQFF. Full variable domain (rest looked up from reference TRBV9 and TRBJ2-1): DSGVTQTPKHLITATGQRVTLRCSPRSGDLSVYWYQQSLDQGLQFLIQYYNGEERAKGNILERFSAQQFPDLHSELNLSSLELGDSALYFCASSVGGGLSSYNEQFFGPGTRLTVL.

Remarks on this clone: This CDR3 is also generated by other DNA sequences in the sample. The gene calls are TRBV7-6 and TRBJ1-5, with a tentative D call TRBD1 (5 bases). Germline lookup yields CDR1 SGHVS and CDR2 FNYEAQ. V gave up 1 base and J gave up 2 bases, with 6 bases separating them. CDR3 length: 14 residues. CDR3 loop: CASSLEQGNQPQHF. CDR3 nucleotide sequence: TGTGCCAGCAGCTTAGAACAGGGCAATCAGCCCCAGCATTTT.

CDR3 protein: CSARSGTVNTEAFF. The CDR3 DNA reads TGCAGCGCTAGATCCGGGACAGTGAACACTGAAGCTTTCTTT. The V call is TRBV29-1, the J call TRBJ1-1; 7 nucleotides match TRBD1. V was pared by 7 bases and J by 0 bases, with 8 bases of the junction left unmatched. CDR1 is SQVTM, CDR2 ANQGSEA, per germline. This CDR3 is built from 14 residues.

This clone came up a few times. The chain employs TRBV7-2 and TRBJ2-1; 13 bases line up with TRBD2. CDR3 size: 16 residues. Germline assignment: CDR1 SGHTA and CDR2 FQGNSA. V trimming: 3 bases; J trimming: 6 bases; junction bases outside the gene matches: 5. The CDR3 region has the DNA TGTGCCAGCAGCTTCCCCACTAGCGGGAGGGCCAATGAGCAGTTCTTC. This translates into CASSFPTSGRANEQFF.

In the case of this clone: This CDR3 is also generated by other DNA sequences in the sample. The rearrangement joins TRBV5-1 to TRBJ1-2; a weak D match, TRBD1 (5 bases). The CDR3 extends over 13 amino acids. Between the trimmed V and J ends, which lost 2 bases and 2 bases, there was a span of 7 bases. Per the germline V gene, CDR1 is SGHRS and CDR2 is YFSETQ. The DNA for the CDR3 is TGCGCCAGCAGCTTTGGGGGGAACTATGGCTACACCTTC. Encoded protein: CASSFGGNYGYTF.

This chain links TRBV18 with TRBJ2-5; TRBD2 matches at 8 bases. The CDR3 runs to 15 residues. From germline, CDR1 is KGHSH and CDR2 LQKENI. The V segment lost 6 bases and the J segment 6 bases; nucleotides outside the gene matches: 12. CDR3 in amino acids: CASSTSREGGKTQYF. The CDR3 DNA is TGTGCCAGCTCGACATCTCGGGAGGGAGGAAAGACCCAGTACTTC. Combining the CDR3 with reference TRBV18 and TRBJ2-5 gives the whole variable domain NAGVMQNPRHLVRRRGQEARLRCSPMKGHSHVYWYRQLPEEGLKFMVYLQKENIIDESGMPKERFSAEFPKEGPSILRIQQVVRGDSAAYFCASSTSREGGKTQYFGPGTRLLVL.

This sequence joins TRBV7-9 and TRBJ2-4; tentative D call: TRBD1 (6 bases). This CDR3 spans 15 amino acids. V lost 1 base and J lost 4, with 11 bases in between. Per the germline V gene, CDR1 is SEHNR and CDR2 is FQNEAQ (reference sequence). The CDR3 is CASSLVGTPKNIQYF. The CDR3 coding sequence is TGTGCCAGCAGCTTAGTGGGGACACCGAAAAACATTCAGTACTTC. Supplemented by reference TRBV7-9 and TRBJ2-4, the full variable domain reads DTGVSQNPRHKITKRGQNVTFRCDPISEHNRLYWYRQTLGQGPEFLTYFQNEAQLEKSRLLSDRFSAERPKGSFSTLEIQRTEQGDSAMYLCASSLVGTPKNIQYFGAGTRLSVL.

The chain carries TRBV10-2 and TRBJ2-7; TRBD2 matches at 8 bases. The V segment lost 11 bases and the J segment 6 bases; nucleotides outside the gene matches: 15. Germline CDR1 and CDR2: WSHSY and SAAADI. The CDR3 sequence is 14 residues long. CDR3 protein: CASQRAGGPSEQYV. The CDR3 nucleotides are TGCGCCTCCCAAAGGGCGGGGGGCCCCTCCGAGCAGTACGTC.

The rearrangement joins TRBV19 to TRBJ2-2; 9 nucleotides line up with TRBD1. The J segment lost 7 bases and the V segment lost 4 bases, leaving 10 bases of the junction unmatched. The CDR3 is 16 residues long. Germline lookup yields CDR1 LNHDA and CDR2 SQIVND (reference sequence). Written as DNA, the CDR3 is TGTGCCAGTAGTACCACAAGGACAGGGGTCCGCGGGGAGCTGTTTTTT. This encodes CASSTTRTGVRGELFF.

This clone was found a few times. The CDR3 is CASRSRAATYTDTQYF. The DNA of the CDR3 is TGTGCCAGTAGGTCCAGGGCGGCTACTTACACAGATACGCAGTATTTT. The chain links TRBV19 to TRBJ2-3; D may be TRBD1 (5 bases). The CDR3 consists of 16 residues. Germline V gene lookup returns CDR1 LNHDA and CDR2 SQIVND (reference sequence). Trimming took 6 bases from V and 2 from J, leaving 18 bases between them.

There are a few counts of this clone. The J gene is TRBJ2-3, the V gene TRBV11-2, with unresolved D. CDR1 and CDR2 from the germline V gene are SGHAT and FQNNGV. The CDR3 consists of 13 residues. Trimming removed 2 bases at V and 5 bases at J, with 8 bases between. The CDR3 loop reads CASSLHTIDTQYF. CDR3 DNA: TGTGCCAGCAGCTTACACACGATAGATACGCAGTATTTT.

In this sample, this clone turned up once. The CDR3 nucleotides are TGTGCCAGCAGCCTAGGGGAGTTCATTCAGTACTTC. It codes for CASSLGEFIQYF. The chain couples TRBV7-2 to TRBJ2-4; TRBD1 or TRBD2 may be the D gene (5 bases each). The V and J ends lost 5 bases and 9 bases respectively, with 11 bases between them. Germline V gene data show CDR1 as SGHTA and CDR2 as FQGNSA. The CDR3 extends over 12 amino acids. The full variable domain, in which reference TRBV7-2 and TRBJ2-4 provide the parts outside the CDR3, is GAGVSQSPSNKVTEKGKDVELRCDPISGHTALYWYRQSLGQGLEFLIYFQGNSAPDKSGLPSDRFSAERTGGSVSTLTIQRTQQEDSAVYLCASSLGEFIQYFGAGTRLSVL.

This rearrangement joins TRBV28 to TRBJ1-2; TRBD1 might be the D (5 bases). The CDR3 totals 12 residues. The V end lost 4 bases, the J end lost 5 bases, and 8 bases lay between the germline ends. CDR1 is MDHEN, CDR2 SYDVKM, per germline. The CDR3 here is CASSSGFYGYTF. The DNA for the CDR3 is TGTGCCAGCAGTTCAGGGTTTTATGGCTACACCTTC.

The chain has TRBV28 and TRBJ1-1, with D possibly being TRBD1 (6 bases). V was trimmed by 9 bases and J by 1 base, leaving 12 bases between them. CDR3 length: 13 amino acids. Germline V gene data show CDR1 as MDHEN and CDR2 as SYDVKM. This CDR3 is CASLIQGNTEAFF. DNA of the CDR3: TGTGCCAGTCTCATACAGGGGAACACTGAAGCTTTCTTT.